These T cell receptor beta chains were read from a single sample in a study of CD8+ T cells in alopecia areata. Measured with immunoSEQ multiplex PCR; TCRdb has only the in-frame clones, and not every one. The repertoire includes roughly 97,000 clones, less than 50% of them detected once, and 1% to 1.5% sits in the top ten. The sample was CD4+ T cells sorted from blood. These receptors all stem from a human donor with alopecia areata. Each CDR3 is given with its conserved first and last residue. The D gene is left open where the match is weak. A row's size may be missing; if present it is once, few, many or a size class.

clone_size	v_call	j_call	d_call	cdr3_nt	cdr3_aa
NA	TRBV29-1	TRBJ2-7	NA	TGCAGCGCCCGCCTGGTGGGCGAGCAGTACTTC	CSARLVGEQYF
NA	TRBV6-5	TRBJ1-2	TRBD1	TGTGCCAGCAGCCGGACAGGGAACTATGGCTACACCTTC	CASSRTGNYGYTF
NA	TRBV7-2	TRBJ1-5	NA	TGTGCCAGCAGCCCCTGGACAGCGAAAAATCAGCCCCAGCATTTT	CASSPWTAKNQPQHF
NA	TRBV4-1	TRBJ1-6	NA	TGCGCCAGCAGCCTACTTTCCGGAACCTATAATTCACCCCTCCACTTT	CASSLLSGTYNSPLHF
NA	TRBV30	TRBJ2-2	TRBD1	TGTGCCTGGAGGACCGGGACAGAAAACACCGGGGAGCTGTTTTTT	CAWRTGTENTGELFF
few	TRBV6-5	TRBJ2-5	TRBD2	TGTGCCAGCAGGCCCGGCGGGAGAGAGACCCAGTACTTC	CASRPGGRETQYF
NA	TRBV6-1	TRBJ2-3	TRBD1	TGTGCCAGCAGTGATGGACAGGGCTTCACAGATACGCAGTATTTT	CASSDGQGFTDTQYF
NA	TRBV7-2	TRBJ2-3	NA	TGTGCCAGCAGCTTAGAATACGGGGCGGATACGCAGTATTTT	CASSLEYGADTQYF
few	TRBV28	TRBJ1-5	TRBD1	TGTGCCAGCAGGGGGGAGGGACAGTTTAGCAATCAGCCCCAGCATTTT	CASRGEGQFSNQPQHF
NA	TRBV5-4	TRBJ2-4	NA	TGTGCCAGCAGCTTGAACTCCCTCGGGGACATTCAGTACTTC	CASSLNSLGDIQYF
few	TRBV23-1	TRBJ1-1	NA	TGCGCCAGCAGTGCCCGGGACTACACTTTCTTT	CASSARDYTFF
NA	TRBV6-5	TRBJ1-1	NA	TGTGCCAGCAGTCCTCCGGGGCGGCCCGAAGCTTTCTTT	CASSPPGRPEAFF
NA	TRBV28	TRBJ2-7	NA	TGTGCCAGCCTACGGGGCATCCCCTACGAGCAGTACTTC	CASLRGIPYEQYF
NA	TRBV29-1	TRBJ2-1	TRBD2	TGCAGCGCCCAAGGACTAGCGCAATACAATGAGCAGTTCTTC	CSAQGLAQYNEQFF
NA	TRBV2	TRBJ2-2	NA	TGTGCCAGCCGGTGGGCCGGGGAGCTGTTTTTT	CASRWAGELFF
NA	TRBV5-1	TRBJ2-2	TRBD1	TGCGCCAGCAGCTCCGGACAGGGGGTGGACACCGGGGAGCTGTTTTTT	CASSSGQGVDTGELFF
NA	TRBV9	TRBJ1-1	NA	TGTGCCAGCAGTCGGCGGGAGGAAGCTTTCTTT	CASSRREEAFF
NA	TRBV5-1	TRBJ2-3	TRBD2	TGCGCCAGCAGCCGACTAGCGGCCGAGACAGATACGCAGTATTTT	CASSRLAAETDTQYF
few	TRBV28	TRBJ1-2	NA	TGTGCCAGCAGTTTATGGGACAGACGGAGTAGCTACACCTTC	CASSLWDRRSSYTF
NA	TRBV7-8	TRBJ2-5	NA	TGTGCCAGCAGCTTAGTGTGGAGGGGGAGTGTGCAAGAGACCCAGTACTTC	CASSLVWRGSVQETQYF
NA	TRBV29-1	TRBJ1-1	NA	TGCAGCGTTCCCAGGTCGAACACTGAAGCTTTCTTT	CSVPRSNTEAFF
few	TRBV27	TRBJ2-1	TRBD2	TGTGCCAGCAGGGGACTAGCGGCAAATGAGCAGTTCTTC	CASRGLAANEQFF
NA	TRBV7-2	TRBJ2-5	TRBD2	TGTGCCAGCAGCCCGGACAGCGGGAGGGTAGAGACCCAGTACTTC	CASSPDSGRVETQYF
few	TRBV20-1	TRBJ2-5	NA	TGCAGTGCTAGGGAGAGGGGGACCCAGTACTTC	CSARERGTQYF
few	TRBV29-1	TRBJ2-1	NA	TGCAGCGTTGGAGGCGGAAGCTCCTACAATGAGCAGTTCTTC	CSVGGGSSYNEQFF
NA	TRBV29-1	TRBJ1-5	TRBD1	TGCAGCGTAAAAGGACAGGGCGGCAATCAGCCCCAGCATTTT	CSVKGQGGNQPQHF
few	TRBV15	TRBJ2-7	NA	TGTGCCACCAGGGAAGACAGGCTGTACGAGCAGTACTTC	CATREDRLYEQYF
NA	TRBV14	TRBJ2-3	TRBD1	TGTGCCAGCAGCCACATTTCCTGGGACAGGGCAGATACGCAGTATTTT	CASSHISWDRADTQYF
few	TRBV18	TRBJ2-7	NA	TGTGCCAGCTCACCGACCGCAGCGGCCGAGCAGTACTTC	CASSPTAAAEQYF
NA	TRBV4-3	TRBJ2-3	TRBD1	TGCGCCAGCAGCCAAGATCCCGGACAGGGGGCAGATACGCAGTATTTT	CASSQDPGQGADTQYF
NA	TRBV6-1	TRBJ2-2	NA	TGTGCCAGCAGTGAAGTATGGGGGGAGCTGTTTTTT	CASSEVWGELFF
NA	TRBV11-2	TRBJ2-1	TRBD1	TGTGCCAGCAGCTTAGATCTGGGACAGGTTTTTGGTGAGCAGTTCTTC	CASSLDLGQVFGEQFF
NA	TRBV4-3	TRBJ1-2	NA	TGCGCCAGCAGCCAAGCCTACCCATGGACAGCCCCACACTATGGCTACACCTTC	CASSQAYPWTAPHYGYTF
NA	TRBV7-8	TRBJ1-2	NA	TGTGCCAGCAGCCCCCGACCATTAAACTATGGCTACACCTTC	CASSPRPLNYGYTF
NA	TRBV7-3	TRBJ2-5	NA	TGTGCCAGCAACGCCGGTGGTGGGGGACAAGAGACCCAGTACTTC	CASNAGGGGQETQYF
NA	TRBV4-3	TRBJ2-7	NA	TGCGCCAGCAGCCAAGTGAGGGGGTACGAGCAGTACTTC	CASSQVRGYEQYF
few	TRBV30	TRBJ2-1	NA	TGTGCCTGGAGTGGCGGGGGCTTCAATGAGCAGTTCTTC	CAWSGGGFNEQFF
NA	TRBV30	TRBJ2-5	TRBD1	TGTGCCTGGAACCGGGACAGACAAGAGACCCAGTACTTC	CAWNRDRQETQYF
few	TRBV4-3	TRBJ2-1	TRBD1	TGCGCCAGCAGCCAAGTCGGGACAGGGCCTTGGAATGAGCAGTTCTTC	CASSQVGTGPWNEQFF
NA	TRBV7-9	TRBJ1-2	TRBD1	TGTGCCAGCAGCGCCGGGACAGGGGTTGGCTACACCTTC	CASSAGTGVGYTF
once	TRBV30	TRBJ1-2	NA	TGTGCCTGGAGCGGACAGATTAACTATGGCTACACCTTC	CAWSGQINYGYTF
once	TRBV15	TRBJ1-2	NA	TGTGCCACCAGCAGAGGGGGCGGGGCCCTGTCGAGCTACACCTTC	CATSRGGGALSSYTF
few	TRBV7-9	TRBJ1-1	TRBD1	TGTGCCAGCAGCCCTACAGGGGCCAGGGACACTGAAGCTTTCTTT	CASSPTGARDTEAFF
NA	TRBV9	TRBJ2-3	NA	TGTGCCAGCAGCACCCAGGGACTCCTAAGCACAGATACGCAGTATTTT	CASSTQGLLSTDTQYF
NA	TRBV28	TRBJ1-5	NA	TGTGCCAGCAGGCCGACCCTCTCTCAGCCCCAGCATTTT	CASRPTLSQPQHF
few	TRBV4-3	TRBJ1-5	NA	TGCGCCAGCAGCCAAGTTATCGGCGGGGCCCAGCCCCAGCATTTT	CASSQVIGGAQPQHF
NA	TRBV6-6	TRBJ2-5	NA	TGTGCCAGCAGTTACTCCATTCTTGGGGAGACCCAGTACTTC	CASSYSILGETQYF
NA	TRBV9	TRBJ1-5	TRBD1	TGTGCCAGCAGCCCCCAGACAGGGGAGGGTCAGCCCCAGCATTTT	CASSPQTGEGQPQHF
few	TRBV30	TRBJ2-7	NA	TGTGCCTGGACGTGGGGAAACGAGCAGTACTTC	CAWTWGNEQYF
NA	TRBV5-1	TRBJ2-1	TRBD2	TGCGCCAGCAGCTTGTCGACTAGCGGGACCTACAATGAGCAGTTCTTC	CASSLSTSGTYNEQFF
NA	TRBV4-3	TRBJ2-7	TRBD1	TGCGCCAGCAGCCTTGACCCGGGACAGGGTGTCGAGCAGTACTTC	CASSLDPGQGVEQYF
few	TRBV28	TRBJ2-2	TRBD2	TGTGCCAGCAGCACATTCACCGGACTAGCGGGAGTGTACACCGGGGAGCTGTTTTTT	CASSTFTGLAGVYTGELFF
few	TRBV7-2	TRBJ2-5	NA	TGTGCCAGCAGCTTAGCCAGCCATGGAGAGGAGACCCAGTACTTC	CASSLASHGEETQYF
NA	TRBV30	TRBJ1-2	TRBD1	TGTGCCTGGAGTTTAAACAGGGGTGGCTATGGCTACACCTTC	CAWSLNRGGYGYTF
NA	TRBV19	TRBJ2-1	NA	TGTGCCAGTTGGAGCTCCTACAATGAGCAGTTCTTC	CASWSSYNEQFF
NA	TRBV29-1	TRBJ2-7	NA	TGCAGCGTCTCAGGGGCCAACCTCTACGAGCAGTACTTC	CSVSGANLYEQYF
NA	TRBV6-4	TRBJ2-5	NA	TGTGCCAGCAGGACGGGGGAGACCCAGTACTTC	CASRTGETQYF